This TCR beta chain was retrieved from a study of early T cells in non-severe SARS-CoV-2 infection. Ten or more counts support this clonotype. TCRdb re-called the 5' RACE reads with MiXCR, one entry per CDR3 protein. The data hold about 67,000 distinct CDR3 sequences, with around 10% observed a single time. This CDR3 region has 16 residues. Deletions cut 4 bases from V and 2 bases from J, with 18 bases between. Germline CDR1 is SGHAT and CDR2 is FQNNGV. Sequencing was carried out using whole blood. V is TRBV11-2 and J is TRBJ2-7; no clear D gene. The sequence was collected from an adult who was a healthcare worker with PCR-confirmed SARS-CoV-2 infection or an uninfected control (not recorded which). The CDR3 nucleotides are TGTGCCAGCAGCTCCGGTAAGGGAATGAAAACCTACGAGCAGTACTTC. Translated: CASSSGKGMKTYEQYF.